These 27 T cell receptor beta chains share one sample of origin, sequenced in a study of cytomegalovirus exposure and HLA in healthy donors. Data came from immunoSEQ multiplex PCR; TCRdb stores just in-frame clones and leaves some out. The top ten hold roughly 0.83% of the sample, which has about 360,000 clones, about nine tenths seen once. Sequencing was carried out using PBMCs. The origin of the receptors is a woman aged 18-29 years in good health and CMV-seronegative.

This rearrangement joins TRBV2 to TRBJ1-1; no definite D call. The ends were cut back, 6 bases at V and 0 bases at J, with 5 bases in the middle. Germline values: CDR1 SNHLY, CDR2 FYNNEI. The CDR3 consists of 12 residues. CDR3 nucleotides: TGTGCCAGCAGGTATTTGAACACTGAAGCTTTCTTT. It specifies CASRYLNTEAFF.

This clone showed up just once. The chain recombines TRBV27 with TRBJ2-7; tentatively, D is TRBD1 (5 bases). This CDR3 comprises 15 residues. Trimming removed 7 bases at V and 2 bases at J, with 18 bases between. Germline CDR1 reads MNHEY; CDR2 reads SMNVEV (reference sequence). DNA for the CDR3: TGTGCCAGCAAGATAACAGGATGGGGCACCTACGAGCAGTACTTC. Its protein is CASKITGWGTYEQYF.

This chain connects TRBV2 to TRBJ2-3; TRBD2 aligns across 7 bases. The CDR3 runs 15 residues. The ends lost 8 bases at V and 6 bases at J; junction bases unmatched: 14. From germline, CDR1 is SNHLY and CDR2 FYNNEI. CDR3 sequence (DNA): TGTGCCAGCCGGGCATGGGTAGGCGGGAGTGATACGCAGTATTTT. This sequence encodes CASRAWVGGSDTQYF.

The V call is TRBV5-5, the J call TRBJ1-2; D not certain. Between the trimmed V and J ends, which lost 4 bases and 1 base, there was a span of 14 bases. The CDR3 extends over 15 amino acids. The germline V gene encodes CDR1 SGHKS and CDR2 YYEKEE (reference sequence). CDR3 bases: TGTGCCAGCAGCCCCATACCCGCCAGTAACTATGGCTACACCTTC. Translated: CASSPIPASNYGYTF.

The chain employs TRBV9 and TRBJ2-5, with 10 bases that match TRBD1. The CDR3 has 15 residues. Trimming at V came to 3 bases and at J to 1 base, leaving 3 bases not matched to a gene. Germline-derived CDR1 and CDR2 are SGDLS and YYNGEE. The CDR3 sequence is CASSGDRGGQETQYF. CDR3 sequence (DNA): TGTGCCAGCAGCGGGGACAGGGGAGGCCAAGAGACCCAGTACTTC.

The chain has TRBV5-1 and TRBJ2-5, with D possibly matching TRBD1 (5 bases). V shed 2 bases and J shed 4 bases, with 15 bases lying between them. This CDR3 contains 15 residues. Germline V gene data show CDR1 as SGHRS and CDR2 as YFSETQ. The CDR3 reads CASSFVQGGAETQYF. CDR3 nucleotides: TGCGCCAGCAGCTTTGTCCAGGGCGGAGCAGAGACCCAGTACTTC. Looking up the rest from reference TRBV5-1 and TRBJ2-5 gives the full variable domain: KAGVTQTPRYLIKTRGQQVTLSCSPISGHRSVSWYQQTPGQGLQFLFEYFSETQRNKGNFPGRFSGRQFSNSRSEMNVSTLELGDSALYLCASSFVQGGAETQYFGPGTRLLVL.

The V gene is TRBV6-7, the J gene TRBJ2-7, with TRBD1 as a possible D gene (6 bases). TRBV6-7 is reported as an ORF; its role is uncertain. The V and J ends lost 5 bases and 0 bases respectively, with 17 bases between them. The CDR3 is made up of 16 amino acids. The CDR3, as DNA: TGTGCCAGCAGTCCGATTCGACAGGATAACTCCTACGAGCAGTACTTC. Protein: CASSPIRQDNSYEQYF.

This clone has more than one count but fewer than ten. The rearrangement joins TRBV6-5 to TRBJ1-6; possible D gene TRBD1, 5 bases. Germline V lookup: CDR1 MNHEY, CDR2 SVGAGI. With 5 bases removed from V and 5 bases from J, the gap between germline ends came to 10 bases. The CDR3 is 14 residues long. CDR3 nucleotide sequence: TGTGCCAGCAGTAGCGGGGGGAATAATTCACCCCTCCACTTT. Protein sequence: CASSSGGNNSPLHF.

The sample holds one count of this clone. V gene TRBV28 combines with J gene TRBJ2-1; 9 bases fit TRBD1. This CDR3 contains 16 residues. Germline CDR1 is MDHEN and CDR2 is SYDVKM. With V trimmed by 3 bases and J by 1 base, 4 bases remained unmatched. The CDR3 spells CASSFIDRGSYNEQFF. CDR3 in DNA: TGTGCCAGCAGTTTTATCGACAGGGGGTCCTACAATGAGCAGTTCTTC.

The V gene is TRBV6-5, the J gene TRBJ2-5; 9 nucleotides agree with TRBD2. CDR3 size: 14 residues. CDR1 and CDR2 (germline): MNHEY, SVGAGI. The V and J ends lost 7 bases and 5 bases, in that order; junction bases with no gene match: 8. This CDR3 is CASTGGRVGETQYF. The CDR3 nucleotides are TGTGCCAGCACAGGCGGGAGGGTTGGGGAGACCCAGTACTTC.

Here the CDR3 reads CASSATGGYEQYF. CDR3 sequence (DNA): TGTGCCAGTAGTGCGACAGGGGGTTACGAGCAGTACTTC. The chain joins TRBV19 to TRBJ2-7; TRBD1 agrees at 9 bases. The CDR3 spans 13 residues. CDR1 LNHDA and CDR2 SQIVND come from the germline V gene (reference sequence). V lost 5 bases and J lost 4; bases outside the gene matches: 3.

This clone was detected once. This chain links TRBV5-6 with TRBJ1-2; D ambiguous. Trimming took off 0 bases at V and 8 bases at J, with 8 bases between the two ends. The germline V gene has CDR1 SGHDT and CDR2 YYEEEE. The CDR3 spans 12 residues. The CDR3 is CASSLAGIGYTF. CDR3 in DNA: TGTGCCAGCAGCTTGGCGGGGATCGGCTACACCTTC. Combining the CDR3 with reference TRBV5-6 and TRBJ1-2 gives the whole variable domain DAGVTQSPTHLIKTRGQQVTLRCSPKSGHDTVSWYQQALGQGPQFIFQYYEEEERQRGNFPDRFSGHQFPNYSSELNVNALLLGDSALYLCASSLAGIGYTFGSGTRLTVV.

On this clone: Other nucleotide sequences in the sample specify the same CDR3. The CDR3, as DNA: TGTGCCAGCAGTTTATTTCGGGCCTACGAGCAGTACTTC. It translates to CASSLFRAYEQYF. This chain links TRBV27 with TRBJ2-7; D uncertain. CDR3 length equals 13 residues. Germline values: CDR1 MNHEY, CDR2 SMNVEV (reference sequence). Trimming removed 1 base at V and 2 bases at J, with 6 bases between.

The chain has TRBV29-1 and TRBJ2-7; a possible D gene is TRBD1 (5 bases). Per germline, CDR1 SQVTM and CDR2 ANQGSEA. The CDR3 has 11 residues. Trimming pared 5 bases from V and 3 bases from J, leaving 8 bases between. The CDR3 is CSVLDSYEQYF. The CDR3 DNA reads as TGCAGCGTTCTTGACAGCTACGAGCAGTACTTC.

V usage is TRBV27 and J usage is TRBJ2-7; 9 positions agree with TRBD2. The CDR3 totals 15 residues. Germline CDR1 reads MNHEY; CDR2 reads SMNVEV (reference sequence). The V segment lost 2 bases and the J segment 4 bases; nucleotides outside the gene matches: 6. For the CDR3, the DNA is TGTGCCAGCAGTTTAAGGGTAGCGGGGGCTTACGAGCAGTACTTC. Amino acids: CASSLRVAGAYEQYF.

This rearrangement joins TRBV6-5 to TRBJ2-2, with 10 nucleotides matching TRBD1. V was clipped by 6 bases and J by 7 bases; unmatched bases: 8. CDR1 and CDR2 from the germline V gene are MNHEY and SVGAGI. The CDR3 sequence is 15 residues long. CDR3 nucleotides: TGTGCCAGCAGCTCCGGACAGGGGGATGTCGGGGAGCTGTTTTTT. This sequence encodes CASSSGQGDVGELFF.

The chain combines TRBV4-1 with TRBJ2-3, with D maybe TRBD2 (5 bases). Germline V gene lookup returns CDR1 MGHRA and CDR2 YSYEKL. The ends were cut back, 4 bases at V and 0 bases at J, with 11 bases in the middle. This CDR3 contains 15 residues. CDR3 in amino acids: CASSPFAGSTDTQYF. Here the CDR3 DNA reads TGCGCCAGCAGCCCCTTCGCGGGTAGCACAGATACGCAGTATTTT.

As regards this clone: Germline and junction disagree at one end, which may indicate a read error. The CDR3, as DNA: TGTGCCAGCAGCGGAACAACAAATGAAAAACTGTTTTTT. It codes for CASSGTTNEKLFF. The V call is TRBV9, the J call TRBJ1-4, with D unresolved. This CDR3 comprises 13 residues. Germline values: CDR1 SGDLS, CDR2 YYNGEE. The entire variable domain, with the rest obtained from reference TRBV9 and TRBJ1-4, is as follows: DSGVTQTPKHLITATGQRVTLRCSPRSGDLSVYWYQQSLDQGLQFLIQYYNGEERAKGNILERFSAQQFPDLHSELNLSSLELGDSALYFCASSGTTNEKLFFGSGTQLSVL.

The chain uses TRBV30 and TRBJ2-3, with 12 bases that match TRBD2. J lost 1 base, V lost 2 bases, and 4 bases had no gene match. The CDR3 runs to 16 residues. Looked up from germline, CDR1 is GTSNPN and CDR2 is SVGIG (reference sequence). CDR3 region: CAWSRLAGEGTDTQYF. DNA of the CDR3: TGTGCCTGGAGTCGACTAGCGGGAGAGGGCACAGATACGCAGTATTTT.

The chain has TRBV9 and TRBJ2-5, with 14 nucleotides matching TRBD2. V gave up 4 bases and J gave up 2 bases; unmatched junction bases: 10. In germline, CDR1 is SGDLS, CDR2 YYNGEE. This CDR3 comprises 18 residues. The chain's CDR3 is CASSRGLAGGSGQETQYF. DNA of the CDR3: TGTGCCAGCAGCCGAGGACTAGCGGGGGGTTCAGGGCAAGAGACCCAGTACTTC. Drawing the rest from reference TRBV9 and TRBJ2-5, the complete variable domain is DSGVTQTPKHLITATGQRVTLRCSPRSGDLSVYWYQQSLDQGLQFLIQYYNGEERAKGNILERFSAQQFPDLHSELNLSSLELGDSALYFCASSRGLAGGSGQETQYFGPGTRLLVL.

The chain joins TRBV13 to TRBJ2-7; 7 bases are a match to TRBD2. CDR3 size: 15 residues. Germline V lookup: CDR1 PRHDT, CDR2 FYEKMQ (reference sequence). V trimming: 3 bases; J trimming: 3 bases; junction bases outside the gene matches: 8. CDR3 sequence (DNA): TGTGCCAGCAGCTTTTCCTCGGGAGGAGTCTACGAGCAGTACTTC. Its protein product is CASSFSSGGVYEQYF.

The rearrangement uses TRBV19 and TRBJ2-1, with TRBD2 as a possible D gene (5 bases). Trimming took 1 base from V and 3 from J, leaving 7 bases between them. CDR3 length equals 14 residues. Germline CDR1 is LNHDA and CDR2 is SQIVND (reference sequence). The CDR3 bases are TGTGCCAGTAGTATAGCGGGATTCTACAATGAGCAGTTCTTC. It translates to CASSIAGFYNEQFF.

The rearrangement joins TRBV4-1 to TRBJ2-3; 7 bases agree with TRBD1. Unmatched junction bases numbered 7, after V lost 4 bases and J lost 0 bases. CDR1 and CDR2 from the germline V gene are MGHRA and YSYEKL. CDR3 length: 16 residues. The CDR3 reads CASSLRDSLSTDTQYF. The CDR3 coding sequence is TGCGCCAGCAGCCTTCGGGACAGCCTTAGCACAGATACGCAGTATTTT.

CDR3 DNA: TGTGCCAGCAGCGTAGAACTAGTTTCCTACGAGCAGTACTTC. Amino acids: CASSVELVSYEQYF. The rearrangement joins TRBV9 to TRBJ2-7; the D gene is possibly TRBD2 (5 bases). CDR1 SGDLS and CDR2 YYNGEE come from the germline V gene. Trimming shortened V by 0 bases and J by 1 base, and 8 bases separated the two germline ends. The CDR3 loop spans 14 amino acids.

This rearrangement joins TRBV11-1 to TRBJ2-2, with unresolved D. V was clipped by 1 base and J by 2 bases, with 5 bases between them. Germline-derived CDR1 and CDR2 are SGHAT and FQDESV (reference sequence). There are 14 residues in the CDR3. The DNA for the CDR3 is TGTGCCAGCAGCTTAGACAGCAACACCGGGGAGCTGTTTTTT. This gives the protein CASSLDSNTGELFF.

The chain carries TRBV19 and TRBJ1-1; TRBD1 might be the D (6 bases). Germline-derived CDR1 and CDR2 are LNHDA and SQIVND (reference sequence). The CDR3 is 13 amino acids. Trimming left V 5 bases short and J 1 base short, with 8 bases between. The CDR3 sequence: CASSVGQNTEAFF. The DNA of the CDR3 is TGTGCCAGTAGTGTGGGACAGAACACTGAAGCTTTCTTT.

The J gene is TRBJ2-7, the V gene TRBV2, with D possibly TRBD2 on 5 matching bases. The CDR3 is made up of 16 amino acids. V was pared by 7 bases and J by 0 bases, with 19 bases between. Looked up from germline, CDR1 is SNHLY and CDR2 is FYNNEI. The CDR3 here is CASTMSGSTSSYEQYF. CDR3 in DNA: TGTGCCAGCACCATGTCGGGAAGCACTAGCTCCTACGAGCAGTACTTC.